The present T cell receptor beta chain was sequenced within a study of control samples from healthy donors and cancer patients. TCRdb keeps only in-frame clones here, not all; method: immunoSEQ multiplex PCR. The sample holds around 130,000 clones, roughly nine tenths seen once. The clonotype comes from a man in his forties or fifties in good health. The material sequenced was blood.

The CDR3 DNA is TGTGCCAGCACTACGGGAGGGGACGGCTACACCTTC. Protein: CASTTGGDGYTF. The chain employs TRBV6-6 and TRBJ1-2; possibly TRBD1 for D (5 bases). The germline V gene has CDR1 MNHNY and CDR2 SVGAGI (reference sequence). The V end was cut by 7 bases, the J end by 8 bases, with 14 bases between. This CDR3 region has 12 residues.